The next 18 T cell receptor beta chains were all read from a single sample in a study of cytomegalovirus exposure and HLA in healthy donors. With 60 Vbeta and 13 Jbeta primers, the PCR was carried out. Clones were read by immunoSEQ multiplex PCR, and TCRdb kept only the in-frame ones, dropping some. The data show more than 95,000 clones, approximately 17% seen once. Sequenced sample: PBMCs. The receptors were gathered from a female donor in good health and CMV-seropositive.

This clone was seen a few times. V and J are TRBV28 and TRBJ1-3, with D possibly TRBD1 on 5 matching bases. Trimming took 2 bases from V and 6 from J, leaving 11 bases between them. CDR3 length: 14 residues. Germline V CDR1 and CDR2: MDHEN, SYDVKM. CDR3 amino acids: CASSLQGISNTIYF. CDR3 sequence (DNA): TGTGCCAGCAGTTTACAGGGTATCTCAAACACCATATATTTT.

The table lists this clone with a few counts. The CDR3 spells CASSQDWLVGEQYF. CDR3 in DNA: TGCGCCAGCAGCCAAGATTGGTTAGTGGGCGAGCAGTACTTC. This rearrangement joins TRBV4-3 to TRBJ2-5; D not resolved. The J call may be faulty, since TRBJ2-7 better matches the DNA end. The germline CDR1 and CDR2 sequences are LGHNA and YSLEER. The CDR3 extends over 14 amino acids.

The V and J genes are TRBV5-1 and TRBJ1-1; D gene ambiguous. Trimming took 5 bases from V and 0 from J, leaving 11 bases between them. The germline CDR1 and CDR2 sequences are SGHRS and YFSETQ. The CDR3 is 14 residues long. CDR3 sequence: CASSRGAMNTEAFF. The DNA of the CDR3 is TGCGCCAGCAGTCGGGGAGCCATGAACACTGAAGCTTTCTTT.

J is TRBJ1-3 and V is TRBV7-9, with TRBD1 matching over 9 bases. The V gene end was trimmed by 5 bases and the J gene end by 3 bases; junction bases not matched to a gene: 5. The CDR3 runs to 15 residues. Germline CDR1 SEHNR, CDR2 FQNEAQ (reference sequence). Here the CDR3 DNA reads TGTGCCAGCAGCCGGGACAGGGTTTTTGGAAACACCATATATTTT. Its translation is CASSRDRVFGNTIYF.

This clone was seen a few times. The chain couples TRBV5-4 to TRBJ2-3; maybe TRBD1 (5 bases). Germline V lookup: CDR1 SGHNT, CDR2 YYREEE (reference sequence). V was cut by 2 bases and J by 0 bases, with 10 bases left in between. CDR3 length: 15 amino acids. This CDR3 is CASSFDSLSTDTQYF. The CDR3, as DNA: TGTGCCAGCAGCTTTGACAGCCTGAGCACAGATACGCAGTATTTT.

The chain employs TRBV7-2 and TRBJ1-1; D is uncertain. CDR1 is SGHTA, CDR2 FQGNSA, per germline. CDR3 length: 13 residues. This CDR3 is CDNSLTVNTEAFF. The CDR3 bases are TGTGACAACAGCTTAACAGTGAACACTGAAGCTTTCTTT.

The genes are TRBV20-1 and TRBJ1-1; D gene uncertain. The germline CDR1 and CDR2 sequences are DFQATT and SNEGSKA (reference sequence). The CDR3 contains 11 residues. V gave up 2 bases and J gave up 6 bases, with 7 bases separating them. The chain's CDR3 is CSARSGAEAFF. CDR3 DNA sequence: TGCAGTGCTAGATCCGGGGCTGAAGCTTTCTTT.

The chain recombines TRBV29-1 with TRBJ2-3; TRBD1 agrees at 7 bases. The ends lost 4 bases at V and 5 bases at J; junction bases unmatched: 24. CDR1 SQVTM and CDR2 ANQGSEA come from the germline V gene. The CDR3 loop spans 19 amino acids. The CDR3 region has the DNA TGCAGCGTTGTTGGGGACAGCGACCTCGATTTCCTGGGGATAGATACGCAGTATTTT. This encodes CSVVGDSDLDFLGIDTQYF.

This clone was observed a handful of times. The V gene is TRBV2, the J gene TRBJ1-5; D is unclear. V dropped 0 bases and J dropped 7 bases, with 4 bases sitting between them. CDR1 and CDR2 (germline): SNHLY, FYNNEI. This CDR3 spans 12 amino acids. DNA for the CDR3: TGTGCCAGCAGTGAAGCGGGCCAGCCCCAGCATTTT. Its translation is CASSEAGQPQHF.

The table lists this clone with a few counts. The chain uses TRBV7-8 and TRBJ2-5; the D gene is possibly TRBD2 (5 bases). CDR3 length equals 15 residues. Germline values: CDR1 SGHVS, CDR2 FQNEAQ. Deletions cut 2 bases from V and 1 base from J, with 11 bases between. CDR3 loop: CASSLWAGIQETQYF. The CDR3 bases are TGTGCCAGCAGCTTATGGGCCGGGATCCAAGAGACCCAGTACTTC. Using reference TRBV7-8 and TRBJ2-5 for the parts outside the CDR3, the full variable domain is GAGVSQSPRYKVAKRGQDVALRCDPISGHVSLFWYQQALGQGPEFLTYFQNEAQLDKSGLPSDRFFAERPEGSVSTLKIQRTQQEDSAVYLCASSLWAGIQETQYFGPGTRLLVL.

This clone has only a few counts. The V call is TRBV29-1, the J call TRBJ1-2; unclear D gene. The CDR3 covers 11 residues. Germline V gene sequence: CDR1 SQVTM, CDR2 ANQGSEA. Trimming cost V 6 bases and J 5 bases, with 10 bases left between them. The CDR3 here is CSVEARYGYTF. CDR3 nucleotides: TGCAGCGTCGAGGCGCGGTATGGCTACACCTTC.

This clone was recorded a few times. The rearrangement links TRBV4-2 to TRBJ2-1, with TRBD2 matching 7 bases. V trimming: 1 base; J trimming: 7 bases; junction bases outside the gene matches: 10. Germline CDR1 and CDR2: LGHNA and YNFKEQ. The CDR3 is 16 residues long. The CDR3 protein is CASSQGSSGGGNEQFF. The CDR3 DNA is TGTGCCAGCAGCCAAGGTTCCTCGGGGGGAGGAAATGAGCAGTTCTTC.

The CDR3 spells CASSSDHVLGGDRNKGTF. The CDR3 DNA sequence: TGTGCCAGCAGTTCGGACCACGTACTAGGGGGCGATCGTAACAAGGGAACCTTC. The chain employs TRBV28 and TRBJ1-2; 7 bases match TRBD1. The CDR3 runs to 18 residues. CDR1 and CDR2 (germline): MDHEN, SYDVKM. Losses at the gene ends were 4 bases for V and 14 bases for J; bases not matched to a gene: 28.

This clone has only a few counts. This chain joins TRBV4-3 and TRBJ1-2, with D perhaps matching TRBD1 (6 bases). CDR1 and CDR2 from the germline V gene are LGHNA and YSLEER. V gave up 1 base and J gave up 2 bases, with 17 bases separating them. The CDR3 totals 17 residues. CDR3 nucleotides: TGCGCCAGCAGCCAAGGGTGGGCAGGGGTTCCCAACTATGGCTACACCTTC. Translation gives CASSQGWAGVPNYGYTF.

This chain links TRBV7-9 with TRBJ2-5; perhaps TRBD2 as D (7 bases). The germline gives CDR1 SEHNR, CDR2 FQNEAQ (reference sequence). V lost 0 bases to trimming and J lost 5 bases, with 13 bases between them. The CDR3 spans 15 residues. The CDR3 loop is CASSLAGGPEETQYF. CDR3 in DNA: TGTGCCAGCAGCTTAGCGGGGGGGCCCGAGGAGACCCAGTACTTC.

The rearrangement joins TRBV5-1 to TRBJ2-5; a possible D gene is TRBD2 (5 bases). V lost 0 bases, J lost 4 bases, and 7 bases lay in between. Germline V gene lookup returns CDR1 SGHRS and CDR2 YFSETQ. The CDR3 loop spans 13 amino acids. Here the CDR3 DNA reads TGCGCCAGCAGCTTGGGGGAGATAGAGACCCAGTACTTC. Translated, it gives CASSLGEIETQYF. Based on the CDR3 plus reference TRBV5-1 and TRBJ2-5, the full variable domain is KAGVTQTPRYLIKTRGQQVTLSCSPISGHRSVSWYQQTPGQGLQFLFEYFSETQRNKGNFPGRFSGRQFSNSRSEMNVSTLELGDSALYLCASSLGEIETQYFGPGTRLLVL.

This clone was seen only a few times. The chain links TRBV13 to TRBJ2-7; D perhaps matches TRBD2 (5 bases). Looked up from germline, CDR1 is PRHDT and CDR2 is FYEKMQ (reference sequence). The ends were cut back, 4 bases at V and 2 bases at J, with 12 bases in the middle. The CDR3 has 14 amino acids. The CDR3 DNA reads TGTGCCAGCAGCTCGGGGATAGACCCCTACGAGCAGTACTTC. It encodes CASSSGIDPYEQYF.

The chain carries TRBV2 and TRBJ2-7; D possibly corresponds to TRBD1 (6 bases). V was clipped by 2 bases and J by 6 bases, with 20 bases between them. Germline CDR1 and CDR2: SNHLY and FYNNEI. CDR3 length: 16 amino acids. The CDR3 coding sequence is TGTGCCAGCAGTGAACCAGGAATGGGGACAAGCCGCGAGCAGTACTTC. The encoded protein is CASSEPGMGTSREQYF.